Shown below are 11 T cell receptor beta chains from a single sample sequenced in a study of radiation and T cells in renal cell carcinoma. Some clones are missing from TCRdb's copy, which holds only in-frame ones; the method was immunoSEQ multiplex PCR. Among about 49,000 clones listed, roughly 80% were seen once. Time point described: blood 2 weeks post-SBRT. Specified treatment: 15 Gy SBRT to primary tumor, nephrectomy 4 weeks later. Sample: blood, taken from a patient whose treatment included radiotherapy and nephrectomy. These receptors were taken from a woman between 65 and 79 years old with renal cell carcinoma.

This clone was observed a few times. The chain couples TRBV5-1 to TRBJ1-1; perhaps TRBD1 as D (5 bases). The CDR3 sequence is 15 residues long. Trimming shortened V by 4 bases and J by 1 base, and 14 bases separated the two germline ends. Germline V gene data show CDR1 as SGHRS and CDR2 as YFSETQ. The CDR3 region is CASSPQGLQNTEAFF. The CDR3 DNA reads TGCGCCAGCAGCCCCCAGGGACTTCAGAACACTGAAGCTTTCTTT.

This clone was detected only a few times. The chain links TRBV19 to TRBJ1-1; tentatively, D is TRBD1 (6 bases). This CDR3 spans 14 amino acids. V gave up 3 bases and J gave up 5 bases, with 13 bases separating them. CDR1 LNHDA and CDR2 SQIVND come from the germline V gene (reference sequence). Written as DNA, the CDR3 is TGTGCCAGTAGTATCAGTCAGGGGAAAACTGAAGCTTTCTTT. Translation gives CASSISQGKTEAFF. Full variable domain (outside the CDR3, taken from reference TRBV19 and TRBJ1-1): DGGITQSPKYLFRKEGQNVTLSCEQNLNHDAMYWYRQDPGQGLRLIYYSQIVNDFQKGDIAEGYSVSREKKESFPLTVTSAQKNPTAFYLCASSISQGKTEAFFGQGTRLTVV.

By frequency in the sample, this clone is large. The genes are TRBV7-3 and TRBJ2-7, with 9 nucleotides matching TRBD2. Trimming removed 5 bases from V and 3 bases from J; junction bases left unmatched: 8. The V gene's germline CDR1 is SGHTA and CDR2 FQGTGA. The CDR3 runs 15 residues. The CDR3 nucleotides are TGTGCCAGCAGCCCCGGGGAAGCGGGAGGCTACGAGCAGTACTTC. This encodes CASSPGEAGGYEQYF.

This chain uses TRBV7-2 with TRBJ2-1, with D uncertain. Trimming shortened V by 5 bases and J by 9 bases, and 11 bases separated the two germline ends. This CDR3 spans 12 amino acids. The germline gives CDR1 SGHTA, CDR2 FQGNSA. This chain's CDR3 is CASSDLVSEQFF. The CDR3 region has the DNA TGTGCCAGCAGCGACTTGGTGAGTGAGCAGTTCTTC.

V and J are TRBV18 and TRBJ2-3; 11 bases map to TRBD2. Germline lookup yields CDR1 KGHSH and CDR2 LQKENI. Germline trimming cut 0 bases from V and 6 bases from J; bases unmatched to any gene: 2. This CDR3 is 15 amino acids long. The CDR3: CASSPPASGRDTQYF. CDR3 sequence (DNA): TGTGCCAGCTCACCACCGGCTAGCGGGAGGGATACGCAGTATTTT.

The chain joins TRBV18 to TRBJ1-1; 7 nucleotides line up with TRBD1. V trimming: 3 bases; J trimming: 4 bases; junction bases outside the gene matches: 5. The V gene's germline CDR1 is KGHSH and CDR2 LQKENI. CDR3 length equals 14 residues. The CDR3 DNA sequence: TGTGCCAGCTCACCCAGACAGGGCGGCACTGAAGCTTTCTTT. Its translation: CASSPRQGGTEAFF.

CDR3 protein: CASGPQGNQPQHF. CDR3 coding DNA: TGTGCCAGCGGCCCACAGGGGAATCAGCCCCAGCATTTT. The chain carries TRBV2 and TRBJ1-5, with 7 nucleotides matching TRBD1. Germline V gene data show CDR1 as SNHLY and CDR2 as FYNNEI. After removal of 8 bases from V and 4 bases from J, the junction contained 5 bases not matched to a gene. This CDR3 region has 13 residues.

V gene TRBV19 combines with J gene TRBJ1-4, with a tentative D call TRBD1 (5 bases). Trimming stripped 5 bases from V and 9 bases from J, with 10 bases between. Germline-derived CDR1 and CDR2 are LNHDA and SQIVND (reference sequence). The CDR3 is 12 amino acids. DNA for the CDR3: TGTGCCAGTAGTCCGGGACCTCAAAAACTGTTTTTT. This codes for CASSPGPQKLFF.

The rearrangement uses TRBV7-8 and TRBJ2-1, with 11 bases fitting TRBD2. Germline CDR1 and CDR2: SGHVS and FQNEAQ. The CDR3 length is 17 residues. The V gene end was trimmed by 0 bases and the J gene end by 4 bases; junction bases not matched to a gene: 5. The CDR3 DNA follows: TGTGCCAGCAGCTTAGCCACATTAGCGGGGGGGTACAATGAGCAGTTCTTC. Protein product: CASSLATLAGGYNEQFF.

The chain employs TRBV5-4 and TRBJ2-1; 10 bases map to TRBD2. The CDR3 length is 14 residues. Losses at the gene ends were 4 bases for V and 7 bases for J; bases not matched to a gene: 5. Germline V gene sequence: CDR1 SGHNT, CDR2 YYREEE (reference sequence). CDR3 sequence (DNA): TGTGCCAGCAGCGGGACTAGCGATCTTAATGAGCAGTTCTTC. Translation: CASSGTSDLNEQFF.

The rearrangement links TRBV7-9 to TRBJ1-2, with 8 nucleotides matching TRBD1. There are 15 residues in the CDR3. The V and J ends lost 1 base and 5 bases, in that order; junction bases with no gene match: 6. The germline CDR1 and CDR2 sequences are SEHNR and FQNEAQ (reference sequence). The CDR3 nucleotides are TGTGCCAGCAGCTTAGAGACAGGGGCGAGATATGGCTACACCTTC. It codes for CASSLETGARYGYTF. Drawing the rest from reference TRBV7-9 and TRBJ1-2, the complete variable domain is DTGVSQNPRHKITKRGQNVTFRCDPISEHNRLYWYRQTLGQGPEFLTYFQNEAQLEKSRLLSDRFSAERPKGSFSTLEIQRTEQGDSAMYLCASSLETGARYGYTFGSGTRLTVV.